These 8 T cell receptor beta chains were sequenced from one sample in a study of blood T cell repertoires in COVID-19. Repertoires were generated with immunoSEQ multiplex PCR, while TCRdb's copy carries only in-frame clones and drops some. The sample shows approximately 61,000 clones, around 81% of them seen only once. The specimen was peripheral blood. The receptors stem from a man in his 70s with acute or convalescent COVID-19.

This chain's CDR3 is CASSPAGTGRNEQFF. CDR3 bases: TGTGCCAGCAGCCCCGCCGGGACAGGGAGGAATGAGCAGTTCTTC. The chain carries TRBV14 and TRBJ2-1; 9 bases align to TRBD1. J gave up 7 bases and V 4 bases, and 8 bases lay outside the gene matches. The CDR3 contains 15 residues. Germline V gene data show CDR1 as SGHDN and CDR2 as FVKESK.

The chain carries TRBV5-4 and TRBJ1-4; D may be TRBD1 (5 bases). The germline V gene has CDR1 SGHNT and CDR2 YYREEE (reference sequence). Trimming removed 0 bases from V and 4 bases from J, with 10 bases in between. The CDR3 consists of 15 residues. DNA of the CDR3: TGTGCCAGCAGCTTGGAGGCAGGGTTTAATGAAAAACTGTTTTTT. This gives the protein CASSLEAGFNEKLFF.

The rearrangement joins TRBV9 to TRBJ2-1; TRBD2 aligns across 8 bases. Germline CDR1 reads SGDLS; CDR2 reads YYNGEE. This CDR3 is built from 17 residues. The J segment lost 6 bases and the V segment lost 0 bases, leaving 11 bases of the junction unmatched. CDR3: CASSVDLAGRRGNEQFF. CDR3 coding DNA: TGTGCCAGCAGCGTAGACCTAGCGGGCCGTCGGGGCAATGAGCAGTTCTTC.

The chain combines TRBV7-9 with TRBJ1-1, with TRBD1 matching 7 bases. The germline gives CDR1 SEHNR, CDR2 FQNEAQ (reference sequence). The CDR3 is 12 residues long. The ends lost 6 bases at V and 4 bases at J; junction bases unmatched: 2. The CDR3 loop reads CASRQGTTEAFF. Written as DNA, the CDR3 is TGTGCCAGCAGACAGGGGACCACTGAAGCTTTCTTT.

The V call is TRBV3-1 (or the pseudogene TRBV3-2), the J call TRBJ2-7, with no clear D. This CDR3 is built from 14 residues. Per germline, CDR1 LGHDT and CDR2 YNNKEL (reference sequence). Trimming cost V 5 bases and J 4 bases, with 15 bases left between them. The DNA for the CDR3 is TGTGCCAGCAGCTCCCCTCCGAGCCGATACGAGCAGTACTTC. Residues: CASSSPPSRYEQYF.

The chain is built from TRBV11-1 and TRBJ2-2, with 10 bases fitting TRBD1. Trimming cost V 5 bases and J 7 bases; bases outside gene matches: 10. Germline V lookup: CDR1 SGHAT, CDR2 FQDESV (reference sequence). The CDR3 covers 16 residues. The CDR3 sequence is CASSTRDRGYGGELFF. The CDR3 region has the DNA TGTGCCAGCAGCACTCGGGACAGGGGATATGGCGGGGAGCTGTTTTTT.

The DNA of the CDR3 is TGCGCCAGCAGCCCCCGGGACAGGGGGGGAAATGAGCAGTTCTTC. It codes for CASSPRDRGGNEQFF. V and J are TRBV4-1 and TRBJ2-1; 11 bases are a match to TRBD1. CDR1 and CDR2 (germline): MGHRA, YSYEKL. The CDR3 covers 15 residues. After removal of 4 bases from V and 7 bases from J, the junction contained 6 bases not matched to a gene.

The chain uses TRBV20-1 and TRBJ2-5; D not certain. The length of the CDR3 is 11 residues. Trimming cost V 8 bases and J 2 bases, with 9 bases left between them. Germline lookup yields CDR1 DFQATT and CDR2 SNEGSKA (reference sequence). The CDR3 DNA sequence: TGCAGTCCGGTCGAGCAAGAGACCCAGTACTTC. Residues: CSPVEQETQYF.